There are a few counts of the clone carrying this T cell receptor (beta chain). Combining a sample-barcoded 5' primer with a J-beta primer mix, a second PCR ran for 7 to 11 cycles. TCRdb independently ran MiXCR on the 5' RACE reads; one entry per CDR3 protein. The sample consists of approximately 820,000 distinct CDR3 sequences, 40% to 50% of them appearing once. The germline V gene has CDR1 MNHEY and CDR2 SVGAGI. V was clipped by 8 bases and J by 4 bases; unmatched bases: 6. The CDR3 is 13 amino acids. The sample originates from a study of blood T cells in healthy people across ages. This TCR was sampled from a man aged 60 to 69 in good health. The sequenced sample consisted of blood. This chain connects TRBV6-5 to TRBJ2-7, with 9 bases lining up with TRBD2. The CDR3 here is CASAVAGGYEQYF. The CDR3 nucleotides read TGTGCCAGCGCGGTCGCGGGGGGGTACGAGCAGTACTTC.